This T cell receptor beta chain was recovered during a study of cytomegalovirus exposure and HLA in healthy donors. Regarding the study as a whole: HLA restriction was apparent for most CMV-associated TCR beta chains in a later analysis.

Primers: 60 Vbeta forward and 13 Jbeta reverse. Produced via immunoSEQ multiplex PCR; TCRdb's table is partial and in-frame only. Of 150,000 to 200,000 clones in the sample, roughly 80% were seen once. In the case of this clone: Antigen: not known.

The germline gives CDR1 SGHTA, CDR2 FQGNSA. V was clipped by 5 bases and J by 2 bases, with 4 bases between them. This CDR3 has 12 amino acids. Sequenced sample: PBMCs. This TCR was recovered from a woman aged 50 to 60 in good health and CMV-seropositive. The rearrangement links TRBV7-2 to TRBJ1-5, with D uncertain. CDR3 DNA sequence: TGTGCCAGCAGCCGGGGCAATCAGCCCCAGCATTTT. It encodes CASSRGNQPQHF.